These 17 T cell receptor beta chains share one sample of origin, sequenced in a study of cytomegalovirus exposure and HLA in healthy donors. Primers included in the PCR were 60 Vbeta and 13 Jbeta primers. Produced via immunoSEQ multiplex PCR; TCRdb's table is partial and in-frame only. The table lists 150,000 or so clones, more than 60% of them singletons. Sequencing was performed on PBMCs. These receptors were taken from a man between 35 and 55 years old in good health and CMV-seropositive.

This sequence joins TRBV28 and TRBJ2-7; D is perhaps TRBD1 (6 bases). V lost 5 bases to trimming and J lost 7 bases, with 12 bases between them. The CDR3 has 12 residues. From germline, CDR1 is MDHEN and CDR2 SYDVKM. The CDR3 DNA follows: TGTGCCAGCAGTGGACAGATCAATGAGCAGTACTTC. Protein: CASSGQINEQYF.

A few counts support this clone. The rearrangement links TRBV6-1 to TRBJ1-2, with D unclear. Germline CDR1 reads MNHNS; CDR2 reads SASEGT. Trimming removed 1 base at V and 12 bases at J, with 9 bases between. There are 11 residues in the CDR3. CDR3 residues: CASSEESRDTF. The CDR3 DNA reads TGTGCCAGCAGTGAAGAGAGCCGCGACACCTTC.

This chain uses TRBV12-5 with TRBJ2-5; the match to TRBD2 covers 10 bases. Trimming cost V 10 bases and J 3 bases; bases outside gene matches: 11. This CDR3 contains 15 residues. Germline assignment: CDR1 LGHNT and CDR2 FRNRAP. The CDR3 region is CATSLSGRDEETQYF. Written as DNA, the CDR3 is TGTGCTACTTCTTTGAGCGGGAGGGACGAAGAGACCCAGTACTTC.

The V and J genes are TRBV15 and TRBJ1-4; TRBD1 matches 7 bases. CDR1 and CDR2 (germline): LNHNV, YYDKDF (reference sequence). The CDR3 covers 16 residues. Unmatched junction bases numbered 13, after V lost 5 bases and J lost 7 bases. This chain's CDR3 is CATSPRGGGDREKLFF. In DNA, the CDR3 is TGTGCCACCAGCCCGAGAGGAGGGGGCGATCGTGAAAAACTGTTTTTT.

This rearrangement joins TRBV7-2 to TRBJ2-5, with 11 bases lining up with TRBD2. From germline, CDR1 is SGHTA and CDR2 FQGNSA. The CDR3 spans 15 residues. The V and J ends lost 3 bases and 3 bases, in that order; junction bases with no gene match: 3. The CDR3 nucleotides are TGTGCCAGCAGCTTGCCGGGACTAGCGGAAGAGACCCAGTACTTC. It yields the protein CASSLPGLAEETQYF.

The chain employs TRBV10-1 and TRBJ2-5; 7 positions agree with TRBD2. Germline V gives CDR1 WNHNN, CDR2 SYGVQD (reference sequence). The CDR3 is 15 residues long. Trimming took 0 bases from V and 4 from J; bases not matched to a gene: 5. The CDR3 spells CASSESKGGGETQYF. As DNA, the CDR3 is TGCGCCAGCAGTGAGTCGAAAGGCGGGGGAGAGACCCAGTACTTC.

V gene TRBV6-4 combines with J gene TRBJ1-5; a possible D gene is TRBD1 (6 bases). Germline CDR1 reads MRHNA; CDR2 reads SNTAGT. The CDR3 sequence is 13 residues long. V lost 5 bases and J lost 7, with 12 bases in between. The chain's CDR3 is CASSSAQGQPQHF. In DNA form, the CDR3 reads TGTGCCAGCAGTTCCGCACAGGGACAGCCCCAGCATTTT.

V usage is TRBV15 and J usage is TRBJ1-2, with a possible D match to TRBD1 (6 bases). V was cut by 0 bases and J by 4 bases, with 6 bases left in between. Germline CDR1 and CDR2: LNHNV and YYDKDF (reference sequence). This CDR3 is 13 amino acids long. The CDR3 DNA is TGTGCCACCAGCAGAGACAGGGGCTATGGCTACACCTTC. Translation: CATSRDRGYGYTF.

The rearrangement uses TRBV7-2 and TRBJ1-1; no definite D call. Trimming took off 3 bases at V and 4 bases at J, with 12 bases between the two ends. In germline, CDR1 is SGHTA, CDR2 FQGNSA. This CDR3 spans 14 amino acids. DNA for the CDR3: TGTGCCAGCAGCTTCGGCCCGACAAGCACTGAAGCTTTCTTT. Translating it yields CASSFGPTSTEAFF.

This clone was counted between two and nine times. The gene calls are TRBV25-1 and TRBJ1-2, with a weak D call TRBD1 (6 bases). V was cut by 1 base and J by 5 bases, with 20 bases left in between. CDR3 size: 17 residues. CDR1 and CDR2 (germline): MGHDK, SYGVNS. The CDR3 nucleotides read TGTGCCAGCAGTGAATCCGTGACAGGACCTTATTTGTATGGCTACACCTTC. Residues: CASSESVTGPYLYGYTF.

The CDR3 nucleotides read TGCGCCAGCAGCTTACAGGGGGCTATATACGAGCAGTACTTC. Residues: CASSLQGAIYEQYF. V and J are TRBV5-1 and TRBJ2-7; 9 bases are shared with TRBD1. Germline trimming cut 2 bases from V and 4 bases from J; bases unmatched to any gene: 4. The CDR3 totals 14 residues. Germline CDR1 and CDR2: SGHRS and YFSETQ.

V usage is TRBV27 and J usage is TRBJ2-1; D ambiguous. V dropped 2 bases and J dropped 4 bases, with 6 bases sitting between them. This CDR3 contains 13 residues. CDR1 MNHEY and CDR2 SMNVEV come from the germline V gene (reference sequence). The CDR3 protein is CASSLGQYNEQFF. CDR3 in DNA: TGTGCCAGCAGTTTAGGGCAGTACAATGAGCAGTTCTTC.

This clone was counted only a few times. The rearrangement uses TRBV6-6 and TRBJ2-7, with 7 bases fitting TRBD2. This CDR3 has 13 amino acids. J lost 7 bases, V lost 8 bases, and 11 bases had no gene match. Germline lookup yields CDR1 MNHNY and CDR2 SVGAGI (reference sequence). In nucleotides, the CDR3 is TGTGCCAGCGGACCTAGCGGTCCCGGGGAGCAGTACTTC. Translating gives CASGPSGPGEQYF.

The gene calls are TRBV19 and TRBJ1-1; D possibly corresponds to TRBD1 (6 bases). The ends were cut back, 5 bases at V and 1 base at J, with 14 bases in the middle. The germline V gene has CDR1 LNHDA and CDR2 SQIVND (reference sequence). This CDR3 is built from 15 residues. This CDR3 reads CASSQGPPANTEAFF. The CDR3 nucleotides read TGTGCCAGTAGTCAGGGGCCCCCAGCGAACACTGAAGCTTTCTTT.

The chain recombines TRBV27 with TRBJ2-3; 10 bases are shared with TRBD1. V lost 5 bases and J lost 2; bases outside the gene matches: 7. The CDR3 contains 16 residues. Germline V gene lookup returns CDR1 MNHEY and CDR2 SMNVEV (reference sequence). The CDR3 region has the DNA TGTGCCAGCAGTCGCACGACAGGGGGCTTCACAGATACGCAGTATTTT. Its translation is CASSRTTGGFTDTQYF.

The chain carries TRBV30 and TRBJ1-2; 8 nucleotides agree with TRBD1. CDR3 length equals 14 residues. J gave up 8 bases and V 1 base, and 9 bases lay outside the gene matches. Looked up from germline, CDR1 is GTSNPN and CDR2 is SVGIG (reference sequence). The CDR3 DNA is TGTGCCTGGAGTGCCCCGGGACAGGCTTCCGGCTACACCTTC. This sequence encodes CAWSAPGQASGYTF.

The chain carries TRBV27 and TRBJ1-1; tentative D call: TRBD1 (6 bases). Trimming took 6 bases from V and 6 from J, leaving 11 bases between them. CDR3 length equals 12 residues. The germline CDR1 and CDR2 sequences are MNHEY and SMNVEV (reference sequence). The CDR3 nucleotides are TGTGCCAGCAGAGGGGGGGCGGCTGAAGCTTTCTTT. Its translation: CASRGGAAEAFF.